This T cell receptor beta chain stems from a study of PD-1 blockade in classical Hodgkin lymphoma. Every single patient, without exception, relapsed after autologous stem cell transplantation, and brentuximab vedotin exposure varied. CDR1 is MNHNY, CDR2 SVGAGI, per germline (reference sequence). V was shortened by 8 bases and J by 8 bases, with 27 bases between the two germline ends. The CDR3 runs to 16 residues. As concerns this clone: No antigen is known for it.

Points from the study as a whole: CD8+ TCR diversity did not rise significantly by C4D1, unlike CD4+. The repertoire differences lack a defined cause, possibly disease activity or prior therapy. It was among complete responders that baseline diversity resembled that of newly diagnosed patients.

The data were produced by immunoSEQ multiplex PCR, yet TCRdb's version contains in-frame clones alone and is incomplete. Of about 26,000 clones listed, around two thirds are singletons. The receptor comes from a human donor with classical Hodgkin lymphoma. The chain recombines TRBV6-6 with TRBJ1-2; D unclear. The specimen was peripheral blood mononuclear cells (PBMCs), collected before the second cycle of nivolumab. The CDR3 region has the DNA TGTGCCAGCTGGGTCTTCAGCCCTTCCGGCGGAAGGGGCTACACCTTC. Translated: CASWVFSPSGGRGYTF.